The source of this T cell receptor (beta chain) is a study of persistence of HIV-infected CD4 T cells. As for the study in general: Isolated cells were CMV- and HIV-1 Gag-responding CD4+ T cells. General study points: Degenerate expanded CDR3beta sequences were enriched among CMV- and Gag-responding cells.

Cells were stimulated with CMV-infected fibroblast lysates at approximately 10 ug/mL. Memory cells lacking CD40L and CD69 with high CD45RO were sorted. Stimulated PBMCs had first been depleted of CD8+ T cells. This clone has a handful of counts. Its target is not known. The immunoSEQ assay was version 4, run in survey mode. Sequencing used immunoSEQ multiplex PCR; TCRdb keeps in-frame clones, though not all of them. The table shows tens of thousands of clones, with approximately 78% occurring only once. CDR1 is SGHVS and CDR2 is FNYEAQ in the germline V gene. The V gene lost 1 base and the J gene lost 4 bases, with 10 bases spanning the gap. The CDR3 extends over 14 amino acids.

The genes are TRBV7-6 and TRBJ1-1; D call uncertain. The receptor was derived from an adult woman with HIV who was CMV-seropositive. Source: CD4+ T cells sorted from PBMCs after 18-hour stimulation, taken from a patient who received antiretroviral therapy. The CDR3: CASSLVGRSTEAFF. The CDR3 DNA is TGTGCCAGCAGCTTAGTAGGCCGCTCCACTGAAGCTTTCTTT.